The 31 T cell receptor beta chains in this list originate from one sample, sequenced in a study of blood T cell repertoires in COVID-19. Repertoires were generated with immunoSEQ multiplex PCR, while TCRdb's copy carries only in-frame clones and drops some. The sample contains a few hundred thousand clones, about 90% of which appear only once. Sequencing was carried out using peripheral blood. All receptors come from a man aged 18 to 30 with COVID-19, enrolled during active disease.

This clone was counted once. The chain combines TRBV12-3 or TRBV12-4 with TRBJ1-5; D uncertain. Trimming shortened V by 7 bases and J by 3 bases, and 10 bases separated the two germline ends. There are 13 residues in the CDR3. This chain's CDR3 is CASTFRTNQPQHF. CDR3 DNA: TGTGCCAGCACCTTCAGAACCAATCAGCCCCAGCATTTT.

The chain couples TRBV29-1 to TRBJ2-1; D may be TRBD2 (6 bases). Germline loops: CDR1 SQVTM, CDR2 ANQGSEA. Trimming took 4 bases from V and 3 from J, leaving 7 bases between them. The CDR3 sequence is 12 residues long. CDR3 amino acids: CSVADYYNEQFF. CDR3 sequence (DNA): TGCAGCGTTGCGGACTACTACAATGAGCAGTTCTTC.

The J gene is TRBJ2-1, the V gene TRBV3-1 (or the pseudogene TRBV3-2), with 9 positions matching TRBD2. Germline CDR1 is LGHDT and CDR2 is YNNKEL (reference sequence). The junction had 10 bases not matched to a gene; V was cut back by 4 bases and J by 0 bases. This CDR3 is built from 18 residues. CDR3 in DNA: TGTGCCAGCAGCCTTGGAGCGGGGGGCTCGAGCTCCTACAATGAGCAGTTCTTC. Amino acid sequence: CASSLGAGGSSSYNEQFF.

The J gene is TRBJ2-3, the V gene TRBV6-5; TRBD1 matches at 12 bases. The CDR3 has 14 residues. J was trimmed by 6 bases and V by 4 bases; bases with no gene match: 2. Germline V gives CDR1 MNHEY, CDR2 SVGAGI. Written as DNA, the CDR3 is TGTGCCAGCAGTTGGGACAGGGGGCGGGATACGCAGTATTTT. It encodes CASSWDRGRDTQYF.

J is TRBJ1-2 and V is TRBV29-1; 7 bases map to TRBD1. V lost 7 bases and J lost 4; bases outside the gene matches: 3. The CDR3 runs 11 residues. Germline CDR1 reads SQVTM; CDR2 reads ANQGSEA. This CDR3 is CSGGDSYGYTF. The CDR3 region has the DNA TGCAGCGGGGGGGACAGCTATGGCTACACCTTC.

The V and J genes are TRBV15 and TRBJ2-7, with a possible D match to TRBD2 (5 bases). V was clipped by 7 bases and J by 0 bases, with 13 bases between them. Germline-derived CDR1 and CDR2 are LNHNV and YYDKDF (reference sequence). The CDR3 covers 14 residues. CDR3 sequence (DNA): TGTGCCACCACCCTTGAGCGGAACTCCTACGAGCAGTACTTC. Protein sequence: CATTLERNSYEQYF. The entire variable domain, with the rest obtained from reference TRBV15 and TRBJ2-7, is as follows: DAMVIQNPRYQVTQFGKPVTLSCSQTLNHNVMYWYQQKSSQAPKLLFHYYDKDFNNEADTPDNFQSRRPNTSFCFLDIRSPGLGDTAMYLCATTLERNSYEQYFGPGTRLTVT.

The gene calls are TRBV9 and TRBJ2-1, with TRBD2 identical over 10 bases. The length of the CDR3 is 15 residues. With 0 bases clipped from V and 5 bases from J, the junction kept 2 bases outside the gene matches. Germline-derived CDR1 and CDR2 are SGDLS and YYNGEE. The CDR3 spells CASSVALAGDNEQFF. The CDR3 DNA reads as TGTGCCAGCAGCGTAGCGCTAGCGGGGGACAATGAGCAGTTCTTC.

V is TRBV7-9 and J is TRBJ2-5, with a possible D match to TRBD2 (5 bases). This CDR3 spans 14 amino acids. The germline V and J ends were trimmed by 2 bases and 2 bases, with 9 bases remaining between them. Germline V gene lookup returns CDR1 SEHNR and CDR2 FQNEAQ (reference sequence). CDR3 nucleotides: TGTGCCAGCAGCTTACTCGGCGGGCAAGAGACCCAGTACTTC. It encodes CASSLLGGQETQYF.

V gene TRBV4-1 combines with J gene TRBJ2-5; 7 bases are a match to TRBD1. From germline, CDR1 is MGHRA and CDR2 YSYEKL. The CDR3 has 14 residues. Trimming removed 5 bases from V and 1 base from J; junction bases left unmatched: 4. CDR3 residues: CASSSQGFQETQYF. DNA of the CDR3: TGCGCCAGCAGCTCACAGGGGTTCCAAGAGACCCAGTACTTC.

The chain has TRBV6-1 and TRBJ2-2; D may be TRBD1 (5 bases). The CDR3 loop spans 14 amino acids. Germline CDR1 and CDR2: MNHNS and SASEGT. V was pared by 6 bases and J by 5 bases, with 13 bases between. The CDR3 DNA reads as TGTGCCAGCAGAACCACCCCAGGGACCGGGGAGCTGTTTTTT. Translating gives CASRTTPGTGELFF.

The CDR3 bases are TGTGCCAGCAGCCAAGATAGGGGAGCGGGCTCCTACGAGCAGTACTTC. It translates to CASSQDRGAGSYEQYF. V and J are TRBV14 and TRBJ2-7; the D gene is possibly TRBD2 (6 bases). Per germline, CDR1 SGHDN and CDR2 FVKESK. The CDR3 consists of 16 residues. V was trimmed by 0 bases and J by 0 bases, leaving 12 bases between them.

CDR3 DNA sequence: TGTGCCAGCAGCCAAGGGACAGGGCTTGGCTACACCTTC. The encoded protein is CASSQGTGLGYTF. The rearrangement uses TRBV7-9 and TRBJ1-2; 9 bases agree with TRBD1. The trim removed 5 bases at V and 7 bases at J, leaving 5 bases unmatched. Germline CDR1 and CDR2: SEHNR and FQNEAQ (reference sequence). This CDR3 spans 13 amino acids.

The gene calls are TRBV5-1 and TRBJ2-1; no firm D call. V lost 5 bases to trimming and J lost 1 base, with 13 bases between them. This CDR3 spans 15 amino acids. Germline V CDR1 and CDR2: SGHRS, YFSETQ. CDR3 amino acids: CASSGSHDSYNEQFF. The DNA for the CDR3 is TGCGCCAGCAGTGGTTCACACGATTCCTACAATGAGCAGTTCTTC.

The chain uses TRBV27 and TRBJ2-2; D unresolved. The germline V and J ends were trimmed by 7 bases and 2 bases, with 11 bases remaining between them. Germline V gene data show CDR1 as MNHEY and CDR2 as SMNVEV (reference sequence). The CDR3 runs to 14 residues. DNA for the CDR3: TGTGCCAGCAATCTCGGAGCTAACACCGGGGAGCTGTTTTTT. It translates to CASNLGANTGELFF.

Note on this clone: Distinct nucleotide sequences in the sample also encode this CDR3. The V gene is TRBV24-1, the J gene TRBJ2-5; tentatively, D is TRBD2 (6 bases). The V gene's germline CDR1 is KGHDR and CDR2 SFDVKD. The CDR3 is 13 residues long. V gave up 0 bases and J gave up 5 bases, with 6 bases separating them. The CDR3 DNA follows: TGTGCCACCAGTGATTTGCGGGGGGAGACCCAGTACTTC. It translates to CATSDLRGETQYF.

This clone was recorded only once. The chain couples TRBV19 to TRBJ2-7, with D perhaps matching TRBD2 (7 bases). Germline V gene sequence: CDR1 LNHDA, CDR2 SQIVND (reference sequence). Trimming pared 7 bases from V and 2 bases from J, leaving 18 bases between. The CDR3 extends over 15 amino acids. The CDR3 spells CASTNPGGPTYEQYF. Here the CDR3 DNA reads TGTGCCAGTACCAACCCCGGGGGGCCAACCTACGAGCAGTACTTC.

CDR3 sequence (DNA): TGCGCCAGCAGCCAAGATCCAGGCAATCAGCCCCAGCATTTT. Its protein product is CASSQDPGNQPQHF. V is TRBV4-1 and J is TRBJ1-5; D remains ambiguous. The length of the CDR3 is 14 residues. Germline-derived CDR1 and CDR2 are MGHRA and YSYEKL. V was pared by 0 bases and J by 2 bases, with 5 bases between.

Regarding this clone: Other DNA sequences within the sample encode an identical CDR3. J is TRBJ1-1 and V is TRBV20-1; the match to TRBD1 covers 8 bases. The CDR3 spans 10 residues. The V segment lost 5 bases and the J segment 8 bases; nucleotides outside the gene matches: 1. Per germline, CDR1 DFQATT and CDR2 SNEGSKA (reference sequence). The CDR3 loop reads CSARQGEAFF. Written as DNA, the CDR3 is TGCAGTGCTCGACAGGGGGAAGCTTTCTTT.

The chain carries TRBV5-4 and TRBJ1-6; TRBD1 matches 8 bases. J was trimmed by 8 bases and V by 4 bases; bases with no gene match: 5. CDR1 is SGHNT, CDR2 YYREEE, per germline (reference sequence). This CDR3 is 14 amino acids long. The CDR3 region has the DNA TGTGCCAGCAGCAGACAGGGGAATGATTCACCCCTCCACTTT. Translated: CASSRQGNDSPLHF.

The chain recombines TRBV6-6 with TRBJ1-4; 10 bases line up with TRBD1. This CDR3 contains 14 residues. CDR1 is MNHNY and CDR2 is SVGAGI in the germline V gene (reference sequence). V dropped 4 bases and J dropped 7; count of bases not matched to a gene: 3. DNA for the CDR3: TGTGCCAGCAGTTCGGGACAGGGGAGTGAAAAACTGTTTTTT. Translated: CASSSGQGSEKLFF.

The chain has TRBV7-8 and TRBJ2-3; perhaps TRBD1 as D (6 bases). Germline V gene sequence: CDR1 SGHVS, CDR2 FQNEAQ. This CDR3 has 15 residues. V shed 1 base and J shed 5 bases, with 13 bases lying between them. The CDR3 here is CASSLGTTGIDTQYF. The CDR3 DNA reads TGTGCCAGCAGCTTAGGTACCACAGGGATAGATACGCAGTATTTT.

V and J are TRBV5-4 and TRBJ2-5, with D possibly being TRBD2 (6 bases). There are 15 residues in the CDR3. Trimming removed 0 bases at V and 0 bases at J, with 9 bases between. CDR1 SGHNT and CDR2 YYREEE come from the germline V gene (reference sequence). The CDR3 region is CASSLGTTYQETQYF. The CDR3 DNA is TGTGCCAGCAGCTTGGGGACTACTTACCAAGAGACCCAGTACTTC.

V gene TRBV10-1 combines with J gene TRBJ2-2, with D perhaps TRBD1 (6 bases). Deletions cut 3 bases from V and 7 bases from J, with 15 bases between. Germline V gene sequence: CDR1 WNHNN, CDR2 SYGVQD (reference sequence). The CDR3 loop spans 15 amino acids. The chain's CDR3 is CASSDQGLRGGELFF. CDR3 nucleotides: TGCGCCAGCAGTGACCAGGGGCTCCGGGGCGGGGAGCTGTTTTTT.

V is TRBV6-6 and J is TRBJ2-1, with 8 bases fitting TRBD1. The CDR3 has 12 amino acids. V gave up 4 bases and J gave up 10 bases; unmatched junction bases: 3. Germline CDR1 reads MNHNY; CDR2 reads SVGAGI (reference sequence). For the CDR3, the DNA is TGTGCCAGCAGTTCGCCAGGGGGCGAGCAGTTCTTC. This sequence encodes CASSSPGGEQFF.

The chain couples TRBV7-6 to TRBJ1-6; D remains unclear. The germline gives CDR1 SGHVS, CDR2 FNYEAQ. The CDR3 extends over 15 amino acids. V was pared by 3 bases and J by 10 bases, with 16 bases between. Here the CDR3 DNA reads TGTGCCAGCAGCTTGGAAGTCTCCACGGGGTCACCCCTCCACTTT. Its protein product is CASSLEVSTGSPLHF. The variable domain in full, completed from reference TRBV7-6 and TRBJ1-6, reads GAGVSQSPRYKVTKRGQDVALRCDPISGHVSLYWYRQALGQGPEFLTYFNYEAQQDKSGLPNDRFSAERPEGSISTLTIQRTEQRDSAMYRCASSLEVSTGSPLHFGNGTRLTVT.

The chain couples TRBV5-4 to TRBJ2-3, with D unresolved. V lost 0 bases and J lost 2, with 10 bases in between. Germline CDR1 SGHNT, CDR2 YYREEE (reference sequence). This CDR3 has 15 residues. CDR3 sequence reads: CASSLATENTDTQYF. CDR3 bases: TGTGCCAGCAGCTTGGCAACAGAGAACACAGATACGCAGTATTTT.

The chain's CDR3 is CASSSSMIIAGGNEQFF. The CDR3 region has the DNA TGTGCCAGCAGCTCCAGTATGATAATAGCGGGGGGGAACGAGCAGTTCTTC. The chain employs TRBV7-9 and TRBJ2-1; 11 bases agree with TRBD2. CDR3 length equals 17 residues. With 4 bases clipped from V and 10 bases from J, the junction kept 15 bases outside the gene matches. CDR1 SEHNR and CDR2 FQNEAQ come from the germline V gene (reference sequence).

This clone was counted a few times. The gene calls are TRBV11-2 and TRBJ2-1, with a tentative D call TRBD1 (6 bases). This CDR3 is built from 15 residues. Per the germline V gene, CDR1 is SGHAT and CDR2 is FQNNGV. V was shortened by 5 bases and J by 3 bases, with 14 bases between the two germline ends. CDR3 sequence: CASSQGGKHYNEQFF. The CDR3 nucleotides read TGTGCCAGCAGCCAAGGGGGTAAACACTACAATGAGCAGTTCTTC.

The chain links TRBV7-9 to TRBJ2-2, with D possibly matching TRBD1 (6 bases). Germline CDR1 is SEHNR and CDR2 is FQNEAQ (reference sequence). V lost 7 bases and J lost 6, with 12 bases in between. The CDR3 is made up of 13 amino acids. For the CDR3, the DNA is TGTGCCAGCAACCAGAGGGGGTCCGGGGAGCTGTTTTTT. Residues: CASNQRGSGELFF. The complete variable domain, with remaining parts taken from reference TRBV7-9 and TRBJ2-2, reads DTGVSQNPRHKITKRGQNVTFRCDPISEHNRLYWYRQTLGQGPEFLTYFQNEAQLEKSRLLSDRFSAERPKGSFSTLEIQRTEQGDSAMYLCASNQRGSGELFFGEGSRLTVL.

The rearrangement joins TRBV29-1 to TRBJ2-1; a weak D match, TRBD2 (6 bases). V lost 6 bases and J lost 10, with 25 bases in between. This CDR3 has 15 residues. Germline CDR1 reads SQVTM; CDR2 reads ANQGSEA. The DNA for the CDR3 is TGCAGCGTGCTCTTACTAGGGGAGGATCGGGGGGAGCAGTTCTTC. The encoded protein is CSVLLLGEDRGEQFF.

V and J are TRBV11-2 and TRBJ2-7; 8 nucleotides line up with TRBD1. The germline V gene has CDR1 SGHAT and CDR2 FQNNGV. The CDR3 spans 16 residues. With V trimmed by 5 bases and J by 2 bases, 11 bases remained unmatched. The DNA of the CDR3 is TGTGCCAGCAGCCATGGAGTGACAGGGGCGACCTACGAGCAGTACTTC. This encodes CASSHGVTGATYEQYF. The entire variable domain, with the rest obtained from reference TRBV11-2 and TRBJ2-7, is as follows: EAGVAQSPRYKIIEKRQSVAFWCNPISGHATLYWYQQILGQGPKLLIQFQNNGVVDDSQLPKDRFSAERLKGVDSTLKIQPAKLEDSAVYLCASSHGVTGATYEQYFGPGTRLTVT.